This T cell receptor beta chain was sequenced for a study of CD4+ T cells in melanoma. Method: immunoSEQ multiplex PCR; TCRdb's copy keeps in-frame clones and lacks some. Of 9,300 or so clones listed, about 63% were seen once; the top ten hold roughly 15%. Looked up from germline, CDR1 is SGHTS and CDR2 is YDEGEE. This CDR3 comprises 17 residues. V lost 2 bases and J lost 4, with 21 bases in between. Sequencing was performed on cells from a culture (not recorded whether cultured in vitro). The TCR comes from a human donor with melanoma. The rearrangement uses TRBV5-8 and TRBJ1-1; the D is unclear. CDR3 DNA sequence: TGTGCCAGCAGCTTTATCCTTCTCGTGCGAAAGCCCACTGAAGCTTTCTTT. Protein sequence: CASSFILLVRKPTEAFF.